The 29 T cell receptor beta chains presented below share a single source sample, sequenced in a study of control samples from healthy donors and cancer patients. This table comes from immunoSEQ multiplex PCR, and its TCRdb copy is limited to in-frame clones, with some not included. The sample data list about 200,000 clones. The sample consisted of blood. Source of these receptors: a woman under 40 in good health.

V usage is TRBV2 and J usage is TRBJ1-4; D gene unclear. The V and J ends lost 7 bases and 8 bases respectively, with 14 bases between them. This CDR3 has 13 residues. The germline gives CDR1 SNHLY, CDR2 FYNNEI. The CDR3 region has the DNA TGTGCCAGCACTCCCATAACTGGAGAAAAACTGTTTTTT. It codes for CASTPITGEKLFF.

V and J are TRBV18 and TRBJ2-7; 8 bases are a match to TRBD2. Germline V gene sequence: CDR1 KGHSH, CDR2 LQKENI. The CDR3 extends over 14 amino acids. The ends lost 4 bases at V and 5 bases at J; junction bases unmatched: 7. The chain's CDR3 is CASSRSGGLNEQYF. The CDR3 coding sequence is TGTGCCAGCTCACGATCGGGGGGGCTAAACGAGCAGTACTTC.

This chain links TRBV27 with TRBJ1-3, with 8 bases matching TRBD1. The V gene's germline CDR1 is MNHEY and CDR2 SMNVEV (reference sequence). The CDR3 is made up of 15 amino acids. J gave up 4 bases and V 5 bases, and 7 bases lay outside the gene matches. CDR3 amino acids: CASSQQGDLGNTIYF. CDR3 DNA: TGTGCCAGCAGTCAACAGGGGGATCTAGGAAACACCATATATTTT.

CDR3 in amino acids: CASSIGTGGRPQHF. DNA of the CDR3: TGTGCCAGTAGTATCGGGACAGGGGGCAGGCCCCAGCATTTT. The gene calls are TRBV19 and TRBJ1-5; 12 positions agree with TRBD1. The CDR3 length is 14 residues. V lost 3 bases and J lost 9; bases outside the gene matches: 3. CDR1 and CDR2 (germline): LNHDA, SQIVND (reference sequence).

The rearrangement joins TRBV11-2 to TRBJ2-7; D perhaps matches TRBD2 (6 bases). Germline CDR1 and CDR2: SGHAT and FQNNGV. This CDR3 contains 14 residues. The germline V and J ends were trimmed by 0 bases and 5 bases, with 11 bases remaining between them. The CDR3 region is CASSLEGGLHEQYF. CDR3 nucleotide sequence: TGTGCCAGCAGCTTAGAGGGGGGTCTACACGAGCAGTACTTC.

V gene TRBV10-1 combines with J gene TRBJ2-2; TRBD1 matches 9 bases. Germline CDR1 is WNHNN and CDR2 is SYGVQD (reference sequence). The length of the CDR3 is 15 residues. After removal of 2 bases from V and 7 bases from J, the junction contained 5 bases not matched to a gene. For the CDR3, the DNA is TGCGCCAGCAGTGAGCAGGACAGGGGCGGCGGGGAGCTGTTTTTT. Protein sequence: CASSEQDRGGGELFF.

Written as DNA, the CDR3 is TGTGCCAGCAGACTACAGGGGGCCTCAGATACGCAGTATTTT. It translates to CASRLQGASDTQYF. The chain employs TRBV27 and TRBJ2-3, with 9 bases that match TRBD1. J lost 4 bases, V lost 6 bases, and 5 bases had no gene match. Germline loops: CDR1 MNHEY, CDR2 SMNVEV (reference sequence). The CDR3 length is 14 residues.

The chain recombines TRBV11-2 with TRBJ1-4, with 7 positions matching TRBD1. Trimming cost V 5 bases and J 10 bases; bases outside gene matches: 7. The CDR3 consists of 13 residues. Germline CDR1 and CDR2: SGHAT and FQNNGV. CDR3 amino acids: CASSRDSAGKLFF. The CDR3 DNA reads TGTGCCAGCAGCCGGGACAGCGCAGGAAAACTGTTTTTT.

Regarding this clone: The same CDR3 is also encoded by other DNA sequences in this sample. The CDR3 here is CASSYEGGSPLHF. The CDR3 region has the DNA TGTGCCAGCAGTTACGAGGGTGGCTCACCCCTCCACTTT. The chain employs TRBV6-5 and TRBJ1-6, with D unclear. CDR3 length: 13 amino acids. Germline CDR1 reads MNHEY; CDR2 reads SVGAGI. V lost 2 bases to trimming and J lost 10 bases, with 9 bases between them.

The rearrangement links TRBV6-4 to TRBJ1-1; 7 bases map to TRBD1. J was trimmed by 5 bases and V by 6 bases; bases with no gene match: 9. The CDR3 spans 14 residues. The V gene's germline CDR1 is MRHNA and CDR2 SNTAGT. The CDR3 spells CASSAQGFRTEAFF. CDR3 sequence (DNA): TGTGCCAGCAGCGCACAGGGGTTTCGAACTGAAGCTTTCTTT.

The rearrangement joins TRBV19 to TRBJ1-1; no firm D call. CDR3 size: 14 residues. The germline V gene has CDR1 LNHDA and CDR2 SQIVND (reference sequence). V shed 0 bases and J shed 0 bases, with 5 bases lying between them. The CDR3 protein is CASSIENMNTEAFF. In DNA, the CDR3 is TGTGCCAGTAGTATAGAAAATATGAACACTGAAGCTTTCTTT.

The chain links TRBV5-1 to TRBJ2-7, with TRBD2 matching over 8 bases. CDR1 and CDR2 (germline): SGHRS, YFSETQ. Trimming took 7 bases from V and 4 from J; bases not matched to a gene: 1. The CDR3 loop spans 11 amino acids. The CDR3 reads CASSGGYEQYF. The CDR3, as DNA: TGCGCCAGCTCGGGGGGGTACGAGCAGTACTTC.

The J gene is TRBJ1-4, the V gene TRBV19, with 7 bases matching TRBD1. Germline CDR1 is LNHDA and CDR2 is SQIVND (reference sequence). The CDR3 totals 14 residues. After removal of 11 bases from V and 8 bases from J, the junction contained 14 bases not matched to a gene. CDR3 protein: CACRGGQVSEKLFF. CDR3 in DNA: TGTGCCTGCCGAGGGGGCCAGGTTTCCGAAAAACTGTTTTTT.

V usage is TRBV7-2 and J usage is TRBJ1-2; D call uncertain. The germline gives CDR1 SGHTA, CDR2 FQGNSA. V was shortened by 1 base and J by 8 bases, with 11 bases between the two germline ends. CDR3 length: 13 amino acids. The CDR3 loop reads CASSLGRAGGYTF. CDR3 DNA: TGTGCCAGCAGCTTAGGGCGGGCGGGGGGCTACACCTTC.

This chain joins TRBV6-2 or TRBV6-3 and TRBJ1-5; unclear D gene. With 2 bases removed from V and 4 bases from J, the gap between germline ends came to 9 bases. Germline loops: CDR1 MNHEY, CDR2 SVGEGT. This CDR3 region has 14 residues. The CDR3 region has the DNA TGTGCCAGCAGTTACGTCCGGGAGAATCAGCCCCAGCATTTT. It encodes CASSYVRENQPQHF.

The chain employs TRBV28 and TRBJ2-3; a possible D gene is TRBD1 (5 bases). This CDR3 contains 13 residues. The germline V gene encodes CDR1 MDHEN and CDR2 SYDVKM. V was clipped by 4 bases and J by 6 bases, with 11 bases between them. For the CDR3, the DNA is TGTGCCAGCAGTTCCAGGGTTAGCGATACGCAGTATTTT. It translates to CASSSRVSDTQYF.

The gene calls are TRBV28 and TRBJ1-2; D is undetermined. The CDR3 contains 12 residues. V was trimmed by 2 bases and J by 7 bases, leaving 8 bases between them. Germline CDR1 reads MDHEN; CDR2 reads SYDVKM. CDR3 in DNA: TGTGCCAGCAGTTTAGAGGTCCGTGGCTACACCTTC. This sequence encodes CASSLEVRGYTF.

This chain links TRBV18 with TRBJ2-2; 11 bases match TRBD1. Germline assignment: CDR1 KGHSH and CDR2 LQKENI. CDR3 length equals 17 residues. V was pared by 3 bases and J by 3 bases, with 6 bases of the junction left unmatched. The CDR3 protein is CASSPSGTGGYTGELFF. CDR3 coding DNA: TGTGCCAGCTCACCGTCCGGGACAGGGGGATACACCGGGGAGCTGTTTTTT.

This sequence joins TRBV7-9 and TRBJ1-5; the match to TRBD1 covers 8 bases. This CDR3 comprises 13 residues. Germline V gives CDR1 SEHNR, CDR2 FQNEAQ (reference sequence). The ends lost 5 bases at V and 5 bases at J; junction bases unmatched: 2. The CDR3, as DNA: TGTGCCAGCAGCCAGACAGGGGATCAGCCCCAGCATTTT. Protein sequence: CASSQTGDQPQHF. Variable domain in full (rest from reference TRBV7-9 and TRBJ1-5): DTGVSQNPRHKITKRGQNVTFRCDPISEHNRLYWYRQTLGQGPEFLTYFQNEAQLEKSRLLSDRFSAERPKGSFSTLEIQRTEQGDSAMYLCASSQTGDQPQHFGDGTRLSIL.

The chain joins TRBV20-1 to TRBJ1-2; D is ambiguous. From germline, CDR1 is DFQATT and CDR2 SNEGSKA (reference sequence). The length of the CDR3 is 12 residues. V was pared by 3 bases and J by 2 bases, with 7 bases between. The CDR3 DNA follows: TGCAGTGCTAGTGGAGCGAACTATGGCTACACCTTC. This encodes CSASGANYGYTF.

This chain joins TRBV6-5 and TRBJ1-3; tentative D call: TRBD1 (5 bases). From germline, CDR1 is MNHEY and CDR2 SVGAGI. The CDR3 is made up of 14 amino acids. V was cut by 2 bases and J by 1 base, with 6 bases left in between. The CDR3 here is CASSYRGSGNTIYF. For the CDR3, the DNA is TGTGCCAGCAGTTACAGGGGATCTGGAAACACCATATATTTT.

The rearrangement uses TRBV4-1 and TRBJ2-5; D remains unclear. Germline CDR1 MGHRA, CDR2 YSYEKL. The CDR3 is 16 residues long. V lost 1 base and J lost 0, with 12 bases in between. DNA for the CDR3: TGCGCCAGCAGCCAAGGGTGGCAGGTGAACCAAGAGACCCAGTACTTC. Protein: CASSQGWQVNQETQYF.

This chain connects TRBV11-3 to TRBJ2-2; D gene unclear. The CDR3 length is 13 residues. Germline CDR1 is SGHNT and CDR2 is YENEEA. Trimming took off 3 bases at V and 4 bases at J, with 6 bases between the two ends. CDR3 in DNA: TGTGCCAGCAGCTTGGGTGTCACCGGGGAGCTGTTTTTT. This sequence encodes CASSLGVTGELFF.

This chain links TRBV6-6 with TRBJ1-5, with a tentative D call TRBD1 (5 bases). Germline loops: CDR1 MNHNY, CDR2 SVGAGI (reference sequence). The ends were cut back, 2 bases at V and 11 bases at J, with 19 bases in the middle. The CDR3 has 15 amino acids. The CDR3 here is CASSYRGYSQGAQHF. The CDR3 coding sequence is TGTGCCAGCAGTTACAGGGGTTATTCACAAGGGGCCCAGCATTTT.

This rearrangement joins TRBV6-1 to TRBJ1-1, with TRBD1 identical over 9 bases. The trim removed 4 bases at V and 1 base at J, leaving 7 bases unmatched. The germline gives CDR1 MNHNS, CDR2 SASEGT. The CDR3 loop spans 16 amino acids. CDR3 sequence (DNA): TGTGCCAGCAGTGTACAAGGGACAGGGAGGAACACTGAAGCTTTCTTT. Its translation is CASSVQGTGRNTEAFF.

CDR3 protein: CASSVGWGNTDTQYF. CDR3 coding DNA: TGTGCCAGCAGCGTAGGCTGGGGAAACACAGATACGCAGTATTTT. The chain couples TRBV9 to TRBJ2-3; D is unclear. Germline CDR1 SGDLS, CDR2 YYNGEE. Between the trimmed V and J ends, which lost 0 bases and 2 bases, there was a span of 10 bases. The CDR3 extends over 15 amino acids.

The V gene is TRBV21-1, the J gene TRBJ2-7; the table calls TRBD1, which could not be checked here. TRBV21-1 is reported as a pseudogene. The CDR3 runs 16 residues. The CDR3 sequence: CASSNVKGARGYEQYF. The CDR3 bases are TGTGCCAGCAGCAATGTAAAGGGGGCGAGGGGCTACGAGCAGTACTTC.

The V and J genes are TRBV7-9 and TRBJ1-1, with a weak D call TRBD1 (5 bases). V was trimmed by 2 bases and J by 1 base, leaving 8 bases between them. This CDR3 spans 14 amino acids. Germline lookup yields CDR1 SEHNR and CDR2 FQNEAQ (reference sequence). In nucleotides, the CDR3 is TGTGCCAGCAGCTTACAGGGTTCGAACACTGAAGCTTTCTTT. This gives the protein CASSLQGSNTEAFF.

The chain combines TRBV7-9 with TRBJ1-1; D is unclear. Germline V gives CDR1 SEHNR, CDR2 FQNEAQ (reference sequence). The CDR3 is 12 amino acids. V was pared by 5 bases and J by 5 bases, with 9 bases between. The CDR3 DNA reads as TGTGCCAGCAGCGTATCTAGGACTGAAGCTTTCTTT. It specifies CASSVSRTEAFF.